This TCR beta chain came from a study of identical twins. CDR1 MNHEY and CDR2 SMNVEV come from the germline V gene (reference sequence). The CDR3 is 15 residues long. Trimming cost V 4 bases and J 6 bases; bases outside gene matches: 6. TCRdb ran MiXCR on the 5' RACE reads and lists one entry per CDR3 protein. The sample records 640,000 or so distinct CDR3 sequences, around 5.7% being singletons. This clonotype has a count of ten or more. The chain combines TRBV27 with TRBJ1-6; 7 bases fit TRBD1. The clonotype originates from a man between 18 and 35 years old in good health. Source material: naive T cells sorted from blood. CDR3 in amino acids: CASSSLTGTNSPLHF. As DNA, the CDR3 is TGTGCCAGCAGTTCCCTGACAGGGACTAATTCACCCCTCCACTTT.